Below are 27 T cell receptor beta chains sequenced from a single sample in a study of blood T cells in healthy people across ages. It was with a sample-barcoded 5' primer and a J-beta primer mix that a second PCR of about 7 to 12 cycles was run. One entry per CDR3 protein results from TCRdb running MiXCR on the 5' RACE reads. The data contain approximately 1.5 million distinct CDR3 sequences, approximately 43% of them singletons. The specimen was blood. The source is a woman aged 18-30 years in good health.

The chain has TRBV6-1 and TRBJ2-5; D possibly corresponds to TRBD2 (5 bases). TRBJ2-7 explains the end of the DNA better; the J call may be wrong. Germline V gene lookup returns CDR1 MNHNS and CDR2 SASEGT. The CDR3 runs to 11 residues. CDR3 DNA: TGTGCCAGTCCAACGGGGTTCGAGCAGTACTTC. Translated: CASPTGFEQYF.

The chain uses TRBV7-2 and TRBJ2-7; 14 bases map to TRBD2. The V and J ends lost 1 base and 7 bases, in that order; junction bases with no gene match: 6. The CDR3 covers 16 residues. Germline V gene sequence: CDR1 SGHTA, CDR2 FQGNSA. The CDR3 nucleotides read TGTGCCAGCAGCTTAGGGACTAGCGGGAGGTATCATGAGCAGTACTTC. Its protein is CASSLGTSGRYHEQYF.

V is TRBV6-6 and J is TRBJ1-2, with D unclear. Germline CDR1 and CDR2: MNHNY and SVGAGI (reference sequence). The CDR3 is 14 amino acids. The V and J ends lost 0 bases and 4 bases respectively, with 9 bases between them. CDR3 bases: TGTGCCAGCAGTTACTCGAAGGGTAGCTATGGCTACACCTTC. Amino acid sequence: CASSYSKGSYGYTF.

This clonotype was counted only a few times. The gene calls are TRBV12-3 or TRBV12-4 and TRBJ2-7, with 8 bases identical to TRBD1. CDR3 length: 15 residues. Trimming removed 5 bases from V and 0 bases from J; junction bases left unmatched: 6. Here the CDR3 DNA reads TGTGCCAGCAGTCGGACAGGGTCCGACTCCTACGAGCAGTACTTC. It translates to CASSRTGSDSYEQYF.

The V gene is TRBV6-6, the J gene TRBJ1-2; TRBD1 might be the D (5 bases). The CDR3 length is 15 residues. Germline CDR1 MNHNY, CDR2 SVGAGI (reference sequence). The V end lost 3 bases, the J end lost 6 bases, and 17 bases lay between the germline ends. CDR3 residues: CASSYWTNNADGYTF. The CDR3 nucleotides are TGTGCCAGCAGTTATTGGACAAACAACGCCGATGGCTACACCTTC.

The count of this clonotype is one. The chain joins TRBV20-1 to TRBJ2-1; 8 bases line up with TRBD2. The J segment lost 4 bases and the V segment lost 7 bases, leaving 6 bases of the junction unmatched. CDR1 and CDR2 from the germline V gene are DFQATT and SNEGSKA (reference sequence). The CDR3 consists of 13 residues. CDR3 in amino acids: CSVLAGLYNEQFF. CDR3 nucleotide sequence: TGCAGTGTCTTAGCGGGGCTTTACAATGAGCAGTTCTTC.

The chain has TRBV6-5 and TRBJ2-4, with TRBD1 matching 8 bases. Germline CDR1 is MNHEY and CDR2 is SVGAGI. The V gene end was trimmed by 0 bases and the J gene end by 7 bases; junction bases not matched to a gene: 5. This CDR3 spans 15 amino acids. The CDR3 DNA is TGTGCCAGCAGTTACTCCTGGACAGGGAGTAACATTCAGTACTTC. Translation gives CASSYSWTGSNIQYF.

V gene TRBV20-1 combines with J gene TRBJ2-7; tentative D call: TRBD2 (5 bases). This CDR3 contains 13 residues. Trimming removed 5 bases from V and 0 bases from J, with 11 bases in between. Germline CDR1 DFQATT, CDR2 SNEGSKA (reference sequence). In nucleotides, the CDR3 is TGCAGTGCTTACCCAACTAGCTCCTACGAGCAGTACTTC. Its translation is CSAYPTSSYEQYF.

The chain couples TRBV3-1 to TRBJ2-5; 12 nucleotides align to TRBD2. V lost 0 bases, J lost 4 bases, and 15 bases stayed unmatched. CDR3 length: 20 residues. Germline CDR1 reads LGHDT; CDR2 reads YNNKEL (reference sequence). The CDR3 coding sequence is TGTGCCAGCAGCCAAGAATTAGCCGGACTAGCGGGGATAAGTTCAGAGACCCAGTACTTC. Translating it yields CASSQELAGLAGISSETQYF.

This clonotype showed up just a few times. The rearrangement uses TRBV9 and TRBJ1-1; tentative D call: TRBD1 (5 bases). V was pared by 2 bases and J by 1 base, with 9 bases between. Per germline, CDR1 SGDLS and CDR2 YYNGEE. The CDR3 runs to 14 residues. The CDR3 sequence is CASSVTGTNTEAFF. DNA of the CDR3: TGTGCCAGCAGCGTGACGGGGACGAACACTGAAGCTTTCTTT.

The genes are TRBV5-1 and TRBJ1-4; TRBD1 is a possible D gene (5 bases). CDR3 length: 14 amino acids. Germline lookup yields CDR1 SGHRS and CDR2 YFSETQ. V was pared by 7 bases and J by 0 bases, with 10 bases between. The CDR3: CASGTGATNEKLFF. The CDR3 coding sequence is TGCGCCAGCGGGACGGGTGCAACTAATGAAAAACTGTTTTTT.

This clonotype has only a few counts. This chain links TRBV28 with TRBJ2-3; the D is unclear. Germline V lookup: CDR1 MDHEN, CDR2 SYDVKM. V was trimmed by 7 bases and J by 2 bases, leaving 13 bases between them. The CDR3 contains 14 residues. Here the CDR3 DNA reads TGTGCCAGCACTAGACAAAGCACCACAGATACGCAGTATTTT. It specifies CASTRQSTTDTQYF.

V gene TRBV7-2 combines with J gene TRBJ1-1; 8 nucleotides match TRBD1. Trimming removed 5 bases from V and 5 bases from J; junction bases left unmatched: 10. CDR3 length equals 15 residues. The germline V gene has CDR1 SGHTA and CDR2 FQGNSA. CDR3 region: CASSPRTGTRTEAFF. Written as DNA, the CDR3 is TGTGCCAGCAGCCCCCGGACAGGGACAAGGACTGAAGCTTTCTTT.

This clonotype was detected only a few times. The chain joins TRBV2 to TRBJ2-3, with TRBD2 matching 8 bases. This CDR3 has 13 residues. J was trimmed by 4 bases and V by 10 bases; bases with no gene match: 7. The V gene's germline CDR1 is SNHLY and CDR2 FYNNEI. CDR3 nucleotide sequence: TGTGCCAATGGCGGGAGGAGCCCAGATACGCAGTATTTT. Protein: CANGGRSPDTQYF.

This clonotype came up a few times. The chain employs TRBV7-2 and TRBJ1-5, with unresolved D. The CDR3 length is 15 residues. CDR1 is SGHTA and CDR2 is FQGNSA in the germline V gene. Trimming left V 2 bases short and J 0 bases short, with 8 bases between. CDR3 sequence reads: CASSLILHSNQPQHF. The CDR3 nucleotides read TGTGCCAGCAGCTTAATTTTGCATAGCAATCAGCCCCAGCATTTT. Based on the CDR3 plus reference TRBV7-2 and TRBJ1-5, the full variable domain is GAGVSQSPSNKVTEKGKDVELRCDPISGHTALYWYRQSLGQGLEFLIYFQGNSAPDKSGLPSDRFSAERTGGSVSTLTIQRTQQEDSAVYLCASSLILHSNQPQHFGDGTRLSIL.

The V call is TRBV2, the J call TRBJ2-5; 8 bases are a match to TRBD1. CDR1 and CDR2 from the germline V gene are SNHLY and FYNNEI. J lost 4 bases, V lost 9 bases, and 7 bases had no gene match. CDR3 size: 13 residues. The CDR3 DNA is TGTGCCAGTAAGACAGGGGCGGGAGAGACCCAGTACTTC. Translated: CASKTGAGETQYF. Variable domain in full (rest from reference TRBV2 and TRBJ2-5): EPEVTQTPSHQVTQMGQEVILRCVPISNHLYFYWYRQILGQKVEFLVSFYNNEISEKSEIFDDQFSVERPDGSNFTLKIRSTKLEDSAMYFCASKTGAGETQYFGPGTRLLVL.

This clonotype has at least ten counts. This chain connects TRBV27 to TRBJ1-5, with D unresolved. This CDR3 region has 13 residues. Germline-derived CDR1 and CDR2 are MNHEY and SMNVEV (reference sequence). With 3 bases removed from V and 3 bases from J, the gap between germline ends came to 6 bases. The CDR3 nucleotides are TGTGCCAGCAGTTTCTCCCTCAATCAGCCCCAGCATTTT. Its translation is CASSFSLNQPQHF.

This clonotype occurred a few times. CDR3 residues: CASSPTNQQETQYF. CDR3 DNA sequence: TGCGCCAGCAGCCCTACCAACCAGCAAGAGACCCAGTACTTC. The chain carries TRBV4-3 and TRBJ2-5; D not resolved. Trimming removed 4 bases at V and 2 bases at J, with 11 bases between. This CDR3 contains 14 residues. The germline V gene encodes CDR1 LGHNA and CDR2 YSLEER.

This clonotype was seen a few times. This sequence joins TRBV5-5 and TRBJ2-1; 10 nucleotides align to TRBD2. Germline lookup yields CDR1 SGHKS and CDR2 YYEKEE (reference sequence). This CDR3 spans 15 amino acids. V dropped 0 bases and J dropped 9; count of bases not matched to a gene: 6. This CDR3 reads CASSLVLAGEVEQFF. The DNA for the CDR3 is TGTGCCAGCAGCTTGGTTCTAGCGGGAGAGGTTGAGCAGTTCTTC.

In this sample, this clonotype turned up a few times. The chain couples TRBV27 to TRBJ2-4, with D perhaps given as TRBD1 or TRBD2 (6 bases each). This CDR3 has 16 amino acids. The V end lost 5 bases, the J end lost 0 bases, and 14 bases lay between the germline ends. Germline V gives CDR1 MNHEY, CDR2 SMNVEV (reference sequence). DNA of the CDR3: TGTGCCAGCAGTCACCTGGGGGGCCTAGCCAAAAACATTCAGTACTTC. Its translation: CASSHLGGLAKNIQYF.

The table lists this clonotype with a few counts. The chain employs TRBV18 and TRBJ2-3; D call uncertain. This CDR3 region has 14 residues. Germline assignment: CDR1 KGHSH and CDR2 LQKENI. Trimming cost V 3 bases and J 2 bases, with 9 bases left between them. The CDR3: CASSPSRTTDTQYF. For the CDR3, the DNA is TGTGCCAGCTCACCGTCCAGGACCACAGATACGCAGTATTTT.

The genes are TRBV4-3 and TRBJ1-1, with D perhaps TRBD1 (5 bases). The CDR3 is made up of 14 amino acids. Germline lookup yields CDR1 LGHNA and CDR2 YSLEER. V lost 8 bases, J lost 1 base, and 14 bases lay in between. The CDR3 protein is CASRRWDANTEAFF. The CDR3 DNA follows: TGCGCCAGCCGTAGGTGGGACGCGAACACTGAAGCTTTCTTT.

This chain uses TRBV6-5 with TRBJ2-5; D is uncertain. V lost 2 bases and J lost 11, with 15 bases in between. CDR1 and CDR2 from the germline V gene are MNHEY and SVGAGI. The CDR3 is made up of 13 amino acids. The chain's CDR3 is CASSYRGDCEQYF. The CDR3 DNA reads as TGTGCCAGCAGTTACCGTGGTGACTGTGAGCAGTACTTC.

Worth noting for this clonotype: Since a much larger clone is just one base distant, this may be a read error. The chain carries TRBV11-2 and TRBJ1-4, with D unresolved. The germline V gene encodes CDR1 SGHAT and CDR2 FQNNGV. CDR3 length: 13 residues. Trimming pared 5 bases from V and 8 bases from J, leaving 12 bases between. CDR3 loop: CASSARTGEKLFF. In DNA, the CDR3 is TGTGCCAGCAGCGCCAGAACGGGAGAAAAACTGTTTTTT.

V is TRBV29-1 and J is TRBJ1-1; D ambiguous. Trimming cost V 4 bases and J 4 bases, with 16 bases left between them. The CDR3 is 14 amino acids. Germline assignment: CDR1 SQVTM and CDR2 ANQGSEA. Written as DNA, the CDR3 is TGCAGCGTTGGTCCCCTACTTGATAGCACTGAAGCTTTCTTT. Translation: CSVGPLLDSTEAFF.

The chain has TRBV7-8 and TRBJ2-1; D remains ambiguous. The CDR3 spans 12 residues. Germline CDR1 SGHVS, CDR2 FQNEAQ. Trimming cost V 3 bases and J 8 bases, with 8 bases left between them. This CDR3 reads CASSFSIHEQFF. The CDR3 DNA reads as TGTGCCAGCAGCTTTAGCATTCATGAGCAGTTCTTC. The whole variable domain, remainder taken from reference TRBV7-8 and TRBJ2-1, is GAGVSQSPRYKVAKRGQDVALRCDPISGHVSLFWYQQALGQGPEFLTYFQNEAQLDKSGLPSDRFFAERPEGSVSTLKIQRTQQEDSAVYLCASSFSIHEQFFGPGTRLTVL.

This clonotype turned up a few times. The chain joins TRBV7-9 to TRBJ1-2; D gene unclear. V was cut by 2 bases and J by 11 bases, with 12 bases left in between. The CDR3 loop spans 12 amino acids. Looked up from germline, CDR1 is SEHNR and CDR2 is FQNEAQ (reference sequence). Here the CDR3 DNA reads TGTGCCAGCAGCTTAAGCGCTAATCCTTACACCTTC. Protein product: CASSLSANPYTF.